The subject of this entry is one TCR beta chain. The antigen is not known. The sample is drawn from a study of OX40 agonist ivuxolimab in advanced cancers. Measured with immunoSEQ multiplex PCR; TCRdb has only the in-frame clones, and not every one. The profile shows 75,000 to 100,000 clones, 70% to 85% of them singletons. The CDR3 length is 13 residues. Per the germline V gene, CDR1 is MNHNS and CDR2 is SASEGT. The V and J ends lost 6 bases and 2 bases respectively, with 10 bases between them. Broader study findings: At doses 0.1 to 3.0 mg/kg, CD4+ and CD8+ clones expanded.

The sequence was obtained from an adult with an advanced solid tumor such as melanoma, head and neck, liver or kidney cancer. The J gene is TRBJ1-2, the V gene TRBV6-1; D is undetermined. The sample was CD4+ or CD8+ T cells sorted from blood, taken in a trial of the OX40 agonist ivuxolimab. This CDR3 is CASREGRNYGYTF. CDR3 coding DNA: TGTGCCAGCAGAGAGGGTCGCAACTATGGCTACACCTTC.